This passage covers 29 T cell receptor beta chains from one sample sequenced in a study of tumor and adjacent non-tumor tissue in lung cancer. TCRbeta libraries were built with three rounds of nested PCR, modified from ARM-PCR. TCRdb used MiXCR to reprocess the multiplex PCR reads, holding one entry per CDR3 protein. The sample holds roughly 150,000 distinct CDR3 sequences, around 67% seen once. No cell sorting was done before RNA was extracted from the tissue. Sequenced: lung tumor tissue. These receptors came from a man in his fifties or sixties with small cell lung cancer.

Remarks on this clonotype: A much larger clone differs by one base, so this may be a read error. CDR3 sequence: CASSKTGTRSLF. In DNA form, the CDR3 reads TGTGCCAGCAGCAAGACCGGGACTAGGTCGTTGTTC. The V gene is TRBV11-2, the J gene TRBJ2-1; 8 bases line up with TRBD2. The CDR3 is 12 amino acids. Germline V CDR1 and CDR2: SGHAT, FQNNGV.

V and J are TRBV6-5 and TRBJ1-1; 10 bases are a match to TRBD1. The junction had 6 bases not matched to a gene; V was cut back by 5 bases and J by 6 bases. The germline CDR1 and CDR2 sequences are MNHEY and SVGAGI. This CDR3 has 14 residues. CDR3 sequence (DNA): TGTGCCAGCAGTCCGGGACAGGGGAATGCTGAAGCTTTCTTT. This gives the protein CASSPGQGNAEAFF.

The chain is built from TRBV10-3 and TRBJ1-5, with 7 bases fitting TRBD1. The CDR3 covers 13 residues. The germline CDR1 and CDR2 sequences are ENHRY and SYGVKD. The trim removed 9 bases at V and 5 bases at J, leaving 7 bases unmatched. CDR3 sequence (DNA): TGTGCCATTAGCGGGACAGAAGATCAGCCCCAGCATTTT. This codes for CAISGTEDQPQHF.

This clonotype was seen ten or more times. The chain has TRBV12-3 or TRBV12-4 and TRBJ1-6; no clear D gene. This CDR3 is built from 12 residues. The germline V and J ends were trimmed by 6 bases and 10 bases, with 10 bases remaining between them. The CDR3 DNA reads TGTGCCAGCAGGAAAGAAGGGTCACCCCTCCACTTT. This gives the protein CASRKEGSPLHF.

The chain couples TRBV29-1 to TRBJ2-7, with D maybe TRBD2 (5 bases). Trimming removed 6 bases from V and 0 bases from J, with 18 bases in between. This CDR3 has 15 residues. Germline V gene data show CDR1 as SQVTM and CDR2 as ANQGSEA. Written as DNA, the CDR3 is TGCAGCGTCGAGTTCACTAGAGGTTTCTCCTACGAGCAGTACTTC. This sequence encodes CSVEFTRGFSYEQYF.

Note on this clonotype: A much larger clone is a single base away; this may be a read error. The V gene is TRBV5-1, the J gene TRBJ1-5, with no clear D. The CDR3 sequence is 13 residues long. Germline CDR1 SGHRS, CDR2 YFSETQ. The CDR3 region has the DNA TGCGACAGCAGCTTGGGAGGAAGGCAGCCCCAGCATTTT. Protein sequence: CDSSLGGRQPQHF.

This clonotype was counted between two and nine times. CDR3 DNA sequence: TGTGCCAGCAGTTACTCGATAGGCGGTGCTCAGCGAGAGACCCAGTACTTC. Its translation is CASSYSIGGAQRETQYF. The rearrangement uses TRBV6-6 and TRBJ2-5, with D unclear. The CDR3 has 17 residues. Per germline, CDR1 MNHNY and CDR2 SVGAGI (reference sequence). V gave up 0 bases and J gave up 4 bases, with 18 bases separating them.

Concerning this clonotype itself: This may stem from a read error, because a much larger clone lies one nucleotide away. The rearrangement uses TRBV5-5 and TRBJ2-5; TRBD1 matches at 12 bases. The V and J ends lost 6 bases and 6 bases, in that order; junction bases with no gene match: 12. The CDR3 length is 16 residues. Germline V CDR1 and CDR2: SGHKS, YYEKEE (reference sequence). The CDR3 sequence: CASNSDGTGGLKTQYF. CDR3 DNA sequence: TGTGCCAGCAACTCGGACGGGACAGGGGGCTTGAAGACCCAGTACTTC. The full variable domain, completed using reference TRBV5-5 and TRBJ2-5, is DAGVTQSPTHLIKTRGQQVTLRCSPISGHKSVSWYQQVLGQGPQFIFQYYEKEERGRGNFPDRFSARQFPNYSSELNVNALLLGDSALYLCASNSDGTGGLKTQYFGPGTRLLVL.

This clonotype counts as medium-sized. The rearrangement joins TRBV12-3 or TRBV12-4 to TRBJ1-5; D is possibly TRBD1 (5 bases). Trimming removed 6 bases at V and 4 bases at J, with 10 bases between. The CDR3 spans 13 residues. The CDR3 spells CASSLGRNQPQHF. CDR3 bases: TGTGCCAGCAGCCTGGGACGGAATCAGCCCCAGCATTTT.

Remarks on this clonotype: With a much larger clone just one base away, this may be a read error. V and J are TRBV5-1 and TRBJ1-6; D might be TRBD1 (5 bases). From germline, CDR1 is SGHRS and CDR2 YFSETQ. Trimming took off 1 base at V and 10 bases at J, with 15 bases between the two ends. CDR3 length equals 15 residues. CDR3 region: CASSLIQGEESPLHF. CDR3 nucleotides: TGCGCCAGCAGCTTGATCCAGGGAGAAGAATCACCCCTCCACTTT.

Concerning this clonotype: At one end the junction does not follow the germline gene, possibly because of a read error. Here the CDR3 DNA reads TGTGCCAGCGGCTTTGGCGGGAGTGTCACAGATACGCAGTATTTT. Its translation is CASGFGGSVTDTQYF. The chain is built from TRBV11-2 and TRBJ2-3, with TRBD2 matching over 7 bases. The CDR3 is 15 residues long. Germline V gives CDR1 SGHAT, CDR2 FQNNGV. The whole variable domain, filled in from reference TRBV11-2 and TRBJ2-3, reads EAGVAQSPRYKIIEKRQSVAFWCNPISGHATLYWYQQILGQGPKLLIQFQNNGVVDDSQLPKDRFSAERLKGVDSTLKIQPAKLEDSAVYLCASGFGGSVTDTQYFGPGTRLTVL.

This sequence joins TRBV29-1 and TRBJ2-3; D possibly corresponds to TRBD2 (8 bases). CDR1 is SQVTM and CDR2 is ANQGSEA in the germline V gene. The CDR3 is 15 amino acids. Trimming cost V 6 bases and J 3 bases, with 19 bases left between them. CDR3 bases: TGCAGCGTCCAGGGGGGGCGGGAGGTGACAGATACGCAGTATTTT. Translating gives CSVQGGREVTDTQYF.

This chain links TRBV20-1 with TRBJ2-5; unclear D gene. V was cut by 6 bases and J by 4 bases, with 12 bases left in between. The CDR3 has 12 residues. The germline gives CDR1 DFQATT, CDR2 SNEGSKA (reference sequence). CDR3 loop: CSAEDVRETQYF. The CDR3 nucleotides read TGCAGTGCCGAGGACGTCAGAGAGACCCAGTACTTC.

The chain employs TRBV20-1 and TRBJ2-1, with D perhaps being TRBD1 or TRBD2 (5 bases each). Germline lookup yields CDR1 DFQATT and CDR2 SNEGSKA (reference sequence). The length of the CDR3 is 15 residues. Trimming left V 2 bases short and J 6 bases short, with 17 bases between. CDR3 DNA: TGCAGTGCTAGACAAATAAAGGGACCGGGCAATGAGCAGTTCTTC. Protein product: CSARQIKGPGNEQFF.

As concerns this clonotype: This may come from a read error, since a much larger clone is one base off. The rearrangement links TRBV4-1 to TRBJ2-3; D might be TRBD1 (5 bases). The length of the CDR3 is 17 residues. Germline values: CDR1 MGHRA, CDR2 YSYEKL. In nucleotides, the CDR3 is TGCGCCAGCAACCAAGTGAGACAGCCTCCAAGCACAGATACGCAGTATTTT. Protein sequence: CASNQVRQPPSTDTQYF.

A remark on this clonotype: A junction end diverges from the germline sequence, so it may reflect a read error. The V call is TRBV10-3, the J call TRBJ1-1, with D maybe TRBD1 (5 bases). CDR1 is ENHRY, CDR2 SYGVKD, per germline. The CDR3 loop spans 13 amino acids. CDR3 coding DNA: TGTGCCATCAGTGAGAACCAGGGCACTGGAGCTTTCTTT. Translation: CAISENQGTGAFF.

A remark on this clonotype: Lacking the conserved final phenylalanine or tryptophan, this CDR3 likely reflects a read error. The J gene is TRBJ2-7, the V gene TRBV11-2; no clear D. Trimming removed 0 bases at V and 2 bases at J, with 8 bases between. CDR1 is SGHAT, CDR2 FQNNGV, per germline. This CDR3 has 14 residues. CDR3 protein: CASSLELQTYEQYL. The DNA for the CDR3 is TGTGCCAGCAGCTTAGAGCTGCAGACCTACGAGCAGTACTTA.

Remarks on this clonotype: This may come from a read error, since a much larger clone is one base off. V gene TRBV6-2 or TRBV6-3 combines with J gene TRBJ1-2; D not resolved. V was shortened by 6 bases and J by 0 bases, with 17 bases between the two germline ends. The V gene's germline CDR1 is MNHEY and CDR2 SVGEGT. This CDR3 contains 16 residues. The CDR3 coding sequence is TGTGCCAGCAGCCCCCGTCGTAGCCGGGCTAACTATGGCTACACCTTC. Amino acid sequence: CASSPRRSRANYGYTF.

This clonotype was recorded once. V is TRBV12-3 or TRBV12-4 and J is TRBJ2-1; 7 nucleotides agree with TRBD2. The CDR3 loop spans 15 amino acids. With V trimmed by 6 bases and J by 8 bases, 13 bases remained unmatched. The CDR3 bases are TGTGCCAGCAGCTCTCCGGGACTAACGGGCTATGAGCAGTTCTTC. Its translation is CASSSPGLTGYEQFF.

As for this clonotype: Given a much more abundant clone one base away, this may be a read error. The V and J genes are TRBV10-3 and TRBJ2-3; 8 bases line up with TRBD2. CDR1 is ENHRY and CDR2 is SYGVKD in the germline V gene. CDR3 size: 14 residues. J lost 0 bases, V lost 4 bases, and 0 bases had no gene match. Here the CDR3 reads CAISAGGSTDTQYF. CDR3 nucleotide sequence: TGTGCCATCAGTGCGGGAGGGAGCACAGATACGCAGTATTTT.

This clonotype was seen ten or more times. This chain connects TRBV20-1 to TRBJ1-1; D perhaps matches TRBD1 (5 bases). Germline CDR1 is DFQATT and CDR2 is SNEGSKA (reference sequence). This CDR3 spans 11 amino acids. Trimming stripped 4 bases from V and 4 bases from J, with 7 bases between. The CDR3 loop reads CSAKGTTEAFF. The DNA of the CDR3 is TGCAGTGCTAAAGGGACCACTGAAGCTTTCTTT.

Comment on this clonotype: Relative to the germline gene, one junction end is altered; a read error may explain this. The CDR3 region is CGARPLNRMGGKNEQFF. The CDR3 DNA follows: TGCGGTGCTAGACCCCTGAATCGCATGGGCGGGAAAAATGAGCAGTTCTTC. The V gene is TRBV20-1, the J gene TRBJ2-1; a weak D match, TRBD2 (6 bases). The germline gives CDR1 DFQATT, CDR2 SNEGSKA (reference sequence). The CDR3 consists of 17 residues.

The chain uses TRBV20-1 and TRBJ2-7; 10 nucleotides align to TRBD2. Germline CDR1 is DFQATT and CDR2 is SNEGSKA (reference sequence). CDR3 length equals 14 residues. Losses at the gene ends were 0 bases for V and 4 bases for J; bases not matched to a gene: 3. The CDR3 here is CSARDPSGRYEQYF. In nucleotides, the CDR3 is TGCAGTGCTAGAGACCCTAGCGGGAGATACGAGCAGTACTTC.

This sequence joins TRBV6-1 and TRBJ1-5, with D tentatively TRBD1 (5 bases). This CDR3 region has 17 residues. V was trimmed by 6 bases and J by 7 bases, leaving 25 bases between them. CDR1 and CDR2 from the germline V gene are MNHNS and SASEGT. Written as DNA, the CDR3 is TGTGCCAGCAGCTCAGGCGTTCCGGGACGGGTCCTCCAGCCCCAGCATTTT. It translates to CASSSGVPGRVLQPQHF.

The chain employs TRBV11-3 and TRBJ2-3; possible D gene TRBD2, 5 bases. The germline CDR1 and CDR2 sequences are SGHNT and YENEEA. This CDR3 region has 16 residues. Trimming stripped 4 bases from V and 4 bases from J, with 18 bases between. CDR3 DNA sequence: TGTGCCAGCAGCTCTGACGGCGGGCTTCCCGCAGATACGCAGTATTTT. Encoded protein: CASSSDGGLPADTQYF.

With regard to this clonotype: Sequence at one end of the junction differs from germline and may be a read error. The chain combines TRBV11-3 with TRBJ2-7, with no clear D. CDR3 size: 15 residues. Germline lookup yields CDR1 SGHNT and CDR2 YENEEA. As DNA, the CDR3 is TGTGCCAGCAGTTTAGATGCAGTCGTCTCCTACGACCAGTACTTC. Encoded protein: CASSLDAVVSYDQYF.

This rearrangement joins TRBV20-1 to TRBJ2-4; TRBD1 or TRBD2 may be the D gene (5 bases each). The CDR3 runs 16 residues. V was clipped by 3 bases and J by 3 bases, with 18 bases between them. Germline-derived CDR1 and CDR2 are DFQATT and SNEGSKA (reference sequence). CDR3 coding DNA: TGCAGTGCTAGGGTCGATCGGGGCTTCCTCAAAAACATTCAGTACTTC. As protein: CSARVDRGFLKNIQYF.

This clonotype was counted at least ten times. The chain has TRBV6-5 and TRBJ1-1; D possibly corresponds to TRBD1 (5 bases). Trimming pared 6 bases from V and 7 bases from J, leaving 18 bases between. CDR3 length equals 14 residues. Per the germline V gene, CDR1 is MNHEY and CDR2 is SVGAGI. The CDR3 sequence: CASSLFGQRGEAFF. CDR3 nucleotides: TGTGCCAGCAGCTTATTCGGCCAGAGGGGTGAAGCTTTCTTT.

The V call is TRBV4-1, the J call TRBJ2-7; D gene uncertain. Germline assignment: CDR1 MGHRA and CDR2 YSYEKL. Between the trimmed V and J ends, which lost 4 bases and 0 bases, there was a span of 10 bases. This CDR3 contains 14 residues. CDR3 region: CASSLSEISYEQYF. DNA for the CDR3: TGCGCCAGCAGCCTCTCGGAGATCTCCTACGAGCAGTACTTC.